What follows is one TCR beta chain and its context. Its target is not known. The data were obtained in a study of immune evolution from preneoplasia to lung adenocarcinoma. V shed 5 bases and J shed 1 base, with 15 bases lying between them. The CDR3 extends over 15 amino acids. Germline V lookup: CDR1 SGHTA, CDR2 FQGNSA. Here immunoSEQ multiplex PCR was the method, and the copy in TCRdb shows in-frame clones only, minus some. The table has some 7,000 clones, about four fifths seen once; the top ten hold around 8%. Study-wide points: Normal lung had highest clonality; later lesions appeared denser, more diverse.

Each case's diagnosis was confirmed by two pathologists on H&E. This TCR derives from a person aged 70 to 85 with lung adenocarcinoma. The source material was FFPE minimally invasive lung adenocarcinoma tissue. V usage is TRBV7-2 and J usage is TRBJ2-7; possibly TRBD2 for D (6 bases). The CDR3 spells CASSVRSGQSYEQYF. CDR3 nucleotide sequence: TGTGCCAGCAGCGTCCGTAGCGGACAATCCTACGAGCAGTACTTC.